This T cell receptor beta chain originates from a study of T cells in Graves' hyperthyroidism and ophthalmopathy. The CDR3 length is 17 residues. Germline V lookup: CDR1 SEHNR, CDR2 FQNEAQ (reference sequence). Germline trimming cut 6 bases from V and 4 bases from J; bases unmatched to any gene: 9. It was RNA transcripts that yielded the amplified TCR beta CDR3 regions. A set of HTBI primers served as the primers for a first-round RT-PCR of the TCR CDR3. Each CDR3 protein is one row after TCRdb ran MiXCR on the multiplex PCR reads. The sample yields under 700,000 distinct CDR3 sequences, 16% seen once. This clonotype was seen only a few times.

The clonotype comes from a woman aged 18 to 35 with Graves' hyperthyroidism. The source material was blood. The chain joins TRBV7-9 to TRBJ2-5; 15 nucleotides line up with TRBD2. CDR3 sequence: CASRLTPGLAGGETQYF. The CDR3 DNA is TGTGCCAGCAGACTAACCCCGGGACTAGCGGGAGGAGAGACCCAGTACTTC. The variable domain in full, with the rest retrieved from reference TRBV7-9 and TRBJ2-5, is DTGVSQNPRHKITKRGQNVTFRCDPISEHNRLYWYRQTLGQGPEFLTYFQNEAQLEKSRLLSDRFSAERPKGSFSTLEIQRTEQGDSAMYLCASRLTPGLAGGETQYFGPGTRLLVL.